This TCR beta chain originates from a study of cytomegalovirus exposure and HLA in healthy donors (dated by TCRdb to the late 2010s). For the wider study: In an earlier analysis of 587 of the donors, approximately 260 Gb of sequence data and just under 120 million unique TCR beta sequences from 150 million to 200 million T cells were reported. About 300 gigabases of sequencing data and 91 million or so unique TCR sequences made up an early release that covered several hundred HLA-typed donors. The genetic ancestry cluster associated with self-reported Caucasian donors included about four fifths of the roughly 400 genotyped donors. The study aimed to test whether cataloging public T cell receptors could reveal signatures of past pathogen exposure. The study profiled the T cell repertoires of hundreds of subjects by immunosequencing and related them to cytomegalovirus serostatus. A separate validation cohort of approximately 120 different subjects was used in addition to the 666-subject first cohort. To predict cytomegalovirus infection status, the study brought together high-throughput TCR immunosequencing, statistical association of individual TCRs with disease status, and machine learning. In a later analysis, previously published TCR beta repertoires from hundreds of donors were re-analyzed and high-resolution HLA genotyping was added so that TCR occurrence patterns could be studied. The later analysis used no new phenotypic data to find candidate immune exposures, relying instead on TCR beta sequences and their occurrence across donors. An earlier analysis of fewer than 750 of the donors used high-throughput TCR beta sequencing to judge whether each TCR beta V gene segment behaved as functional or pseudogenic. Donor age, sex, ethnicity and CMV serostatus were compiled together with the repertoire data. In a later genetic analysis, genome-wide SNP genotypes for about 55% of the roughly 700 donors were used, and that subset was treated as a discovery cohort. All discovery cohort repertoires had been generated using a single sequencing platform. Both class I and class II loci were covered by HLA typing, at four-digit resolution. The number of typed donors differed by locus: about 620-640 for A, B, C, DRB1 and DQB1; approximately 530 for DQA1; 600 to 610 for DPA1; and about 450 for DPB1. Roughly 5 DR-DQ haplotypes were treated as single units for association and clustering because of strong linkage in the cohort. On average, over 200,000 unique TCR beta nucleotide sequences were sequenced per donor among some 430 genotyped donors of the cohort, with 15% to 20% of those sequences being non-productive. The research as a whole found: According to the authors, the approach could potentially be generalized to other disease states and immunological phenotypes. An association between a missense DCLRE1C variant and V-gene and J-gene trimming of TCR beta chains was found in a later genetic analysis and replicated in an independent cohort. At a false discovery rate of 0.05, a later analysis linked about 16,000 TCR beta sequences to specific HLA alleles. Correlated functional status among segregating V segments might reflect linkage disequilibrium, but an unknown experimental factor could not be ruled out. In an earlier analysis of some 500 of the donors, most TCR beta V segments were observed in productive rearrangements about 90% or about 30% of the time, broadly matching IMGT annotations. A further reported finding was that TCR beta sequences accurately predicted the HLA-A and HLA-B alleles for most subjects in the first cohort. According to a later genetic analysis, donors in an Asian-associated ancestry cluster had fewer N-insertions in productive TCRs than the approximately 630-donor mean. The earlier analysis of a few hundred of the donors excluded approximately 15 rarely observed V segments, including chromosome 9 orphons, because counts were too low. Only TCR beta chains were sequenced in this cohort, and the absence of alpha or paired-chain data limited detectable features. The classifier was reported to diagnose cytomegalovirus status with high specificity and sensitivity in both the original cohort and the validation cohort. Compared with equally common non-associated chains, HLA-associated TCR beta chains in a later analysis were more clonally expanded and had lower generation probabilities. The study gave a list of some 150 TCR beta chains associated with cytomegalovirus. In a later analysis, the rate of TCR association differed among HLA loci, with DRB1 alleles having the most associated TCRs and HLA-C alleles having the fewest. Assigning TCR associations to individual alleles was difficult when HLA alleles, especially DR and DQ, strongly co-occurred. Presence/absence analyses assumed roughly uniform sequencing depth across donors, an assumption that may not hold. A few of the identified cytomegalovirus-associated TCR beta chains were confirmed in vitro to be specific for cytomegalovirus antigens. Immune exposure information for the cohort was limited to CMV serostatus. Several of the top co-occurrence clusters appeared to be linked to parvovirus B19, influenza, CMV and Epstein-Barr virus, according to a later analysis. Because the 87-base-pair reads could not distinguish some IMGT-functional V segments, including TRBV6-2 and TRBV6-3, those segments were excluded. A later analysis found that most CMV-associated TCR beta chains appeared HLA-restricted, with HLA associations seemingly driven largely by CMV exposure. Because HLA typing was unavailable for some donors at each locus, only the typed subset was used in association tests. The sequencing pipeline was judged likely to have produced a cluster of highly shared sequence variants as a technical artifact. Most TCR sequences were seen in very few donors, while some public TCRs were found in many individuals.

Including cysteine and phenylalanine, the CDR3 has 16 amino acids. The entry retains the CDR3 DNA only, 48 bases that are in frame from base 1. Trimming costs V 1 base and J 0 bases, and their ends lie 10 bases apart. Per the germline V gene (reference sequence), SEHNR is the CDR1 and FQNEAQ is the CDR2. The cohort comprised 710 or so healthy bone marrow donors. All cohort members were sampled while nominally healthy, although unrecorded immune exposures were likely present. The donor tested CMV seronegative and was one of the 352 seronegative cohort members. Each donor provided a peripheral blood sample, and peripheral blood mononuclear cells were used for TCR beta sequencing. The Qiagen DNeasy Blood Extraction Kit was used to extract genomic DNA from the blood cell samples. Library preparation used the immunoSEQ multiplex PCR assay. For the multiplex PCR, a mixture combining 60 forward primers for TCR Vbeta segments and 13 reverse primers for TCR Jbeta segments was used. Amplification of the CDR3 region of rearranged TCR beta genes was performed with a multiplex PCR assay on genomic DNA. On the Illumina HiSeq System, the amplified TCR beta libraries were sequenced as 87-base-pair reads. In the original analysis: Across the 500 to 700 repertoires, a later analysis counted tens of millions of unique TCR beta chains, some 11 million of which were shared by at least two donors. Raw reads were error-corrected and collapsed into unique sequences with a nearest-neighbor algorithm that merged closely related sequences to remove PCR and sequencing errors. CDR3 sequences were aligned to IMGT reference sequences to assign V, D and J gene segments. For a sequence to be retained, at least a six-nucleotide match to both a V gene segment and a J gene segment was required. A rearrangement counted as productive if the CDR3 had no stop codons and remained in frame with V and J, and every other rearrangement counted as non-productive. Following IMGT convention, CDR3 was defined as the stretch from the second conserved V-encoded cysteine up to the conserved J-encoded phenylalanine. Sequences without an unambiguous match to a single V gene segment were excluded from the earlier analysis of almost 600 of the donors. An earlier analysis of a few hundred of the donors called V segments functional above 56.7% productive rearrangements and segregating when the between-donor standard deviation exceeded 5%. A statistical classification framework was built for diagnosing cytomegalovirus status from the catalog of TCR beta chain sequences. In a later analysis, TCR nucleotide sequences were compared against IMGT/GENE-DB human TR gene sequences so that V and J genes could be assigned. Using the TCRdist pipeline, a later analysis assigned CDR3 sequences along with most-parsimonious VDJ recombination scenarios. In a later analysis, each TCR beta chain was defined by its CDR3 amino acid sequence together with its V-gene family, and reads lacking a unique V-gene family were excluded. As a way to deal with suspected cross-contamination and a sequencing artifact, a later analysis dropped approximately 590 nucleotide sequences that were highly shared and had low generation probability. For each public chain, a later analysis derived a clonal expansion index from normalized ranks of inferred template counts within each repertoire. A later analysis computed generation probabilities with a VDJ recombination model fitted to out-of-frame rearrangements, and checked the results against IGoR. In a later analysis, hypergeometric tests were used to score TCR-TCR, TCR-HLA and TCR-CMV co-occurrence, with a repertoire-size bias correction applied to TCR pairs. In a later analysis, false discovery rates were estimated by permuting HLA or CMV assignments 20 times. A later analysis grouped co-occurring TCRs with DBSCAN, adding TCRdist sequence similarity when clustering within HLA-allele-positive subsets. Repertoires with fewer than 30,000 or more than 120,000 public chains, plus five repertoires with anomalous nucleotide sharing, were excluded from co-occurrence clustering. TCRdb's version of the immuneACCESS table is confined to in-frame rearrangements and falls short of the full clone set. An unresolved V gene accounts for under half of the shortfall where checked; the remainder is of unknown origin. V, J and clone size are those of that table, while D and trimming were read from the DNA. The sample table holds 100,000 to 150,000 clones, of which roughly 79% were seen once. The ten largest clones add up to roughly 1.5% of the sample.

A word on this clone: Its specific antigen is unknown. There are no base qualities to consult, and no much larger clone falls within one base.

The sequence was obtained from a woman aged 18-29 years in good health and CMV-seronegative. What was sequenced was PBMCs. Recombination connected TRBV7-9 to TRBJ2-4; TRBD1 is perhaps the D gene, given 5 matching bases. The CDR3 corresponds to CASSLGQGEAKNIQYF. The base sequence is TGTGCCAGCAGCTTAGGCCAAGGGGAAGCCAAAAACATTCAGTACTTC.